This TCR beta chain is from a study of PD-L1 blockade in urothelial cancer. TCRdb's copy holds only in-frame clones and misses some; the assay was immunoSEQ multiplex PCR. The sample shows about 43,000 clones, 85% to 90% of them seen only once. Looked up from germline, CDR1 is SGHDT and CDR2 is YYEEEE. V was cut by 3 bases and J by 5 bases, with 12 bases left in between. CDR3 length: 14 amino acids. The source of this sequence is a woman aged 60 to 75 with urothelial cancer. J is TRBJ2-1 and V is TRBV5-6; a weak D match, TRBD2 (6 bases). The sample was PBMCs, taken around atezolizumab (anti-PD-L1) treatment. As DNA, the CDR3 is TGTGCCAGCAGCTACTTGGGGAGGAACAATGAGCAGTTCTTC. Its protein product is CASSYLGRNNEQFF.